The 10 T cell receptor beta chains in this list originate from one sample, sequenced in a study of control samples from healthy donors and cancer patients. Profiling relied on immunoSEQ multiplex PCR, and the TCRdb table lists in-frame clones only, not all of them. The table has around 200,000 clones, about 93% seen once. The sequencing input was blood. The origin of the receptors is a man younger than 35 in good health.

This sequence joins TRBV30 and TRBJ2-7; 9 bases line up with TRBD1. V lost 1 base, J lost 4 bases, and 2 bases stayed unmatched. In germline, CDR1 is GTSNPN, CDR2 SVGIG (reference sequence). This CDR3 contains 13 residues. The CDR3 loop is CAWSEDRGYEQYF. CDR3 DNA: TGTGCCTGGAGTGAGGACAGGGGATACGAGCAGTACTTC. The entire variable domain, with the rest obtained from reference TRBV30 and TRBJ2-7, is as follows: SQTIHQWPATLVQPVGSPLSLECTVEGTSNPNLYWYRQAAGRGLQLLFYSVGIGQISSEVPQNLSASRPQDRQFILSSKKLLLSDSGFYLCAWSEDRGYEQYFGPGTRLTVT.

The rearrangement joins TRBV21-1 to TRBJ2-4. TRBV21-1 is an annotated pseudogene. The CDR3 loop spans 15 amino acids. The CDR3 sequence: CASSNDRDAKNIQYF. As DNA, the CDR3 is TGTGCCAGCAGCAACGATCGTGATGCCAAAAACATTCAGTACTTC.

The chain recombines TRBV6-6 with TRBJ2-2; D perhaps matches TRBD1 (5 bases). V was trimmed by 6 bases and J by 0 bases, leaving 14 bases between them. Germline V CDR1 and CDR2: MNHNY, SVGAGI (reference sequence). CDR3 size: 16 residues. The CDR3 DNA follows: TGTGCCAGCAGATTAAGGGGAACCGCGAACACCGGGGAGCTGTTTTTT. Amino acids: CASRLRGTANTGELFF.

V and J are TRBV13 and TRBJ2-7; D gene ambiguous. Germline CDR1 and CDR2: PRHDT and FYEKMQ (reference sequence). Trimming took 4 bases from V and 1 from J, leaving 11 bases between them. CDR3 length: 14 residues. CDR3 protein: CASSSETGSYEQYF. The CDR3 DNA follows: TGTGCCAGCAGCTCTGAGACGGGTTCCTACGAGCAGTACTTC.

This clone was seen just once. The J gene is TRBJ2-5, the V gene TRBV28, with D tentatively TRBD2 (6 bases). This CDR3 comprises 12 residues. Trimming took 8 bases from V and 1 from J, leaving 8 bases between them. Germline V gene lookup returns CDR1 MDHEN and CDR2 SYDVKM. The CDR3 DNA reads as TGTGCCAGCGGGGGGATCCAAGAGACCCAGTACTTC. Protein product: CASGGIQETQYF.

V usage is TRBV20-1 and J usage is TRBJ1-1; 8 nucleotides line up with TRBD1. This CDR3 has 14 residues. Losses at the gene ends were 6 bases for V and 6 bases for J; bases not matched to a gene: 12. Germline CDR1 is DFQATT and CDR2 is SNEGSKA (reference sequence). The CDR3 DNA follows: TGCAGTGCCAGTCAGGGGGCTCCCCCTTCTGAAGCTTTCTTT. It codes for CSASQGAPPSEAFF.

The rearrangement joins TRBV29-1 to TRBJ2-7; no firm D call. V lost 4 bases to trimming and J lost 3 bases, with 13 bases between them. The germline CDR1 and CDR2 sequences are SQVTM and ANQGSEA. CDR3 size: 13 residues. The CDR3: CSVGGRPDYEQYF. The CDR3 DNA reads TGCAGCGTTGGAGGTCGACCGGACTACGAGCAGTACTTC.

V is TRBV10-3 and J is TRBJ1-4; a possible D gene is TRBD1 (5 bases). V was cut by 10 bases and J by 3 bases, with 12 bases left in between. The germline V gene has CDR1 ENHRY and CDR2 SYGVKD. The CDR3 totals 13 residues. CDR3 in DNA: TGTGCCACTTCAGGGTTCCCTAATGAAAAACTGTTTTTT. Translation gives CATSGFPNEKLFF.

The chain combines TRBV4-2 with TRBJ2-5, with 7 bases fitting TRBD1. The CDR3 length is 16 residues. CDR1 and CDR2 from the germline V gene are LGHNA and YNFKEQ. J was trimmed by 3 bases and V by 0 bases; bases with no gene match: 7. The CDR3 coding sequence is TGTGCCAGCAGCCAAGATCATCGCAGGGGGAAAGAGACCCAGTACTTC. Translation gives CASSQDHRRGKETQYF.

The chain carries TRBV2 and TRBJ1-5; 8 bases match TRBD1. This CDR3 spans 15 amino acids. V shed 5 bases and J 7 bases; nucleotides not matched to a gene: 10. Germline V gene lookup returns CDR1 SNHLY and CDR2 FYNNEI. The chain's CDR3 is CASSQGQGAGQPQHF. CDR3 DNA: TGTGCCAGCAGTCAGGGGCAGGGGGCCGGGCAGCCCCAGCATTTT.